Listed below are T cell receptor beta chains from one sample, sequenced in a study of cytotoxic CD8 clonotypes in ibrutinib-treated CLL. Profiled with immunoSEQ multiplex PCR; TCRdb holds only in-frame clones, not every one. The sample has about 140,000 clones; more than 75% are singletons. The sequences come from PBMCs, collected after 36 months of ibrutinib treatment. The receptors were gathered from a human donor with chronic lymphocytic leukemia. Each CDR3 is given with its conserved first and last residue. D genes are given only for firm matches. Not every row has a clone size; where given, it reads once, few, many or a size class.

abundance | d_gene | j_gene | len | v_gene | CDR3nt | CDR3aa
- | TRBD1 | TRBJ1-2 | 13 | TRBV5-4 | TGTGCCAGCAGCCCCAGGGGGCTCTATGGCTACACCTTC | CASSPRGLYGYTF
- | - | TRBJ2-7 | 14 | TRBV5-1 | TGCGCCAGCAGTTCCGGGACTGCCCTTGGCGAGCAGTACTTC | CASSSGTALGEQYF
- | - | TRBJ2-7 | 16 | TRBV28 | TGTGCCAGCAGTTTACGTGGGTCCGTCGGGGGCTGGGGGGTGTACTTC | CASSLRGSVGGWGVYF
few | - | TRBJ1-2 | 14 | TRBV7-9 | TGTGCCAGCAGCCTACGGGACTCTAACTATGGCTACACCTTC | CASSLRDSNYGYTF
few | TRBD1 | TRBJ1-2 | 15 | TRBV18 | TGTGCCAGCTCACCGACTACGGCTGGACAGGATGGCTACACCTTC | CASSPTTAGQDGYTF
- | - | TRBJ2-2 | 16 | TRBV6-5 | TGTGCCAGCAGTTACAGTTTTTTCTCTTCCACCGGGGAGCTGTTTTTT | CASSYSFFSSTGELFF
- | - | TRBJ2-5 | 16 | TRBV21-1 | TGTGCCAGCAGCAAAGAGGACAGGATCCTTCAAGAGACCCAGTACTTC | CASSKEDRILQETQYF
few | - | TRBJ1-1 | 14 | TRBV6-4 | TGTGCCAGCAGGGAGAGTGGGGAGGTCTCTGAAGCTTTCTTT | CASRESGEVSEAFF
- | TRBD2 | TRBJ2-3 | 16 | TRBV23-1 | TGCGCCAGCAGGCAAAGCGGGAGGGCCTTCGCAGATACGCAGTATTTT | CASRQSGRAFADTQYF
- | TRBD2 | TRBJ2-1 | 15 | TRBV27 | TGTGCCAGCAGTGTGGTTAGCGGGGGGGCACGTGAGCAGTTCTTC | CASSVVSGGAREQFF
- | - | TRBJ1-6 | 11 | TRBV13 | TGTGCCAGCAGCTTTGGTCAGACTCTCCACTTT | CASSFGQTLHF
- | TRBD2 | TRBJ2-1 | 14 | TRBV28 | TGTGCCAGCAGTTTTTCGGGTCGGGGGGATGAGCAGTTCTTC | CASSFSGRGDEQFF
- | TRBD2 | TRBJ2-2 | 18 | TRBV13 | TGTGCCAGCAGCACGGGACTAGCGGGGACTACGAACACCGGGGAGCTGTTTTTT | CASSTGLAGTTNTGELFF
- | - | TRBJ1-2 | 13 | TRBV7-8 | TGTGCCAGCAGCTTAGTAAGAAGCTATGGCTACACCTTC | CASSLVRSYGYTF
- | TRBD1 | TRBJ1-2 | 15 | TRBV7-9 | TGTGCCAGCAGCCCGAGACAGGGGCATAACTATGGCTACACCTTC | CASSPRQGHNYGYTF
- | - | TRBJ2-2 | 14 | TRBV7-9 | TGTGCCAGCAGCCAACTGGGCTCCACCGGGGAGCTGTTTTTT | CASSQLGSTGELFF
- | - | TRBJ2-5 | 14 | TRBV5-1 | TGCGCCAGCAGCTACTCGGGCCAGGCGGAGACCCAGTACTTC | CASSYSGQAETQYF
- | TRBD1 | TRBJ2-7 | 12 | TRBV27 | TGTGCCAGCAGACCAGGACAGGGGGCCCCGTACTTC | CASRPGQGAPYF
- | TRBD2 | TRBJ2-3 | 15 | TRBV5-4 | TGTGCCAGCAGCCGGACTAGCGGGGAGGTTAATACGCAGTATTTT | CASSRTSGEVNTQYF
once | TRBD1 | TRBJ1-2 | 18 | TRBV5-6 | TGTGCCAGCAGTCAACTCTTTGGGACAGGAAGCATTGGCTATGGCTACACCTTC | CASSQLFGTGSIGYGYTF
- | TRBD1 | TRBJ1-5 | 13 | TRBV30 | TGTGCCTGGAGCGGGACAGGGAATCAGCCCCAGCATTTT | CAWSGTGNQPQHF
- | - | TRBJ1-4 | 14 | TRBV6-5 | TGTGCCAGCAGTTACGGGGGGTCTAATGAAAAACTGTTTTTT | CASSYGGSNEKLFF
- | - | TRBJ2-4 | 15 | TRBV21-1 | TGTGCCAGCAGCAAATTGGCGGGGCCAACAAACATTCAGTACTTC | CASSKLAGPTNIQYF
- | - | TRBJ1-4 | 14 | TRBV5-8 | TGTGCCAGCAGCTTAAGTTTCACTAATGAAAAACTGTTTTTT | CASSLSFTNEKLFF
few | TRBD1 | TRBJ1-1 | 13 | TRBV30 | TGTGCCTGGAGCTTAACTCGACAGGGCGAAGCTTTCTTT | CAWSLTRQGEAFF
- | - | TRBJ1-3 | 14 | TRBV6-5 | TGTGCCAGCAGTTACGGTGGGGTTGGAAACACCATATATTTT | CASSYGGVGNTIYF
- | - | TRBJ2-3 | 15 | TRBV2 | TGTGCCAGCAGTGAGTGGCGTTCCTTCACAGATACGCAGTATTTT | CASSEWRSFTDTQYF
few | TRBD1 | TRBJ1-5 | 12 | TRBV10-2 | TGCGCCACGGGACAGGCTAATCAGCCCCAGCATTTT | CATGQANQPQHF
- | - | TRBJ2-7 | 13 | TRBV5-6 | TGTGCCAGCAGCTTGGTCCAGTCCTACGAGCAGTACTTC | CASSLVQSYEQYF
- | TRBD1 | TRBJ1-1 | 13 | TRBV28 | TGTGCCAGCAGTCTCCGGACAGGGACTGAAGCTTTCTTT | CASSLRTGTEAFF
- | TRBD2 | TRBJ2-3 | 17 | TRBV9 | TGTGCCAGCAGCGTAGGGCTAGCGGGAGTCGTCGGAGATACGCAGTATTTT | CASSVGLAGVVGDTQYF